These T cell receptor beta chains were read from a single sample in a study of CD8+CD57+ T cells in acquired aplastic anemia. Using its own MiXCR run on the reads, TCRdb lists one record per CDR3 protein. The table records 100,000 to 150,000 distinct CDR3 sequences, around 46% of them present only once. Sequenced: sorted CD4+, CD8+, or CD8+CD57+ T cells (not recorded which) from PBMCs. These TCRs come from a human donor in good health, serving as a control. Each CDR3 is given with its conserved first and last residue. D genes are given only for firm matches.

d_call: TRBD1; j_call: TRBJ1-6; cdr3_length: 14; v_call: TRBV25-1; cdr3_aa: CASRRGQGNSPLHF
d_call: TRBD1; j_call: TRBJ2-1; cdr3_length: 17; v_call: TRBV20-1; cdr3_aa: CSGRMIRGQAIQDGQFF
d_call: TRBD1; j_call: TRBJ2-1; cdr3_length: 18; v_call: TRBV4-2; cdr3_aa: CASSQKVPGGVGYNEQFF
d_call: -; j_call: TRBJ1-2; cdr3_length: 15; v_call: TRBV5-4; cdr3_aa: CASSLDPSAPGGYTF
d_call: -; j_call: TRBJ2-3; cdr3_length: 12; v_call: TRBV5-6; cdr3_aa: CASTDSTDTQYF
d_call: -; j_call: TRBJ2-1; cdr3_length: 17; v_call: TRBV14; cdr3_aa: CASSQPLTDGSYNEQFF
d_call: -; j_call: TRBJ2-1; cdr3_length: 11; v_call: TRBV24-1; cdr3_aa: CATAPLDEQFF
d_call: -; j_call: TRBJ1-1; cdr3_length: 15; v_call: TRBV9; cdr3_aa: CASSTTFGGNTEAFF
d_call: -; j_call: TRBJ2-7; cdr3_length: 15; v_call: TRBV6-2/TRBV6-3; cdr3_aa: CASSYRGVRMGEQYF
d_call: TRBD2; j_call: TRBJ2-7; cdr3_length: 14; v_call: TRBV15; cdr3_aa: CATSRDRGAYEQYF
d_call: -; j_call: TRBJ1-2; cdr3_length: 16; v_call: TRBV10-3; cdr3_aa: CAIRQSGEEVGYGYTF
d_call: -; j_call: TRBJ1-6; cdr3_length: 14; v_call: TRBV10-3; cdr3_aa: CAISEGLSNSPLHF
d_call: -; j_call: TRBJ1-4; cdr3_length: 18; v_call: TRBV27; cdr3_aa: CASSPAPRTGRSNEKLFF
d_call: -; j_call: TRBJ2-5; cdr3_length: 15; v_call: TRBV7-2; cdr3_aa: CASSLGGGFQETQYF
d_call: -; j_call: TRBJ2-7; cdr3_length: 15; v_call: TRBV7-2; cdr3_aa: CASSARGTASYEQYF
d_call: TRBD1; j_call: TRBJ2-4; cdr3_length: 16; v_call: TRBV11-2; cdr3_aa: CASSSIRTGESVIQYF
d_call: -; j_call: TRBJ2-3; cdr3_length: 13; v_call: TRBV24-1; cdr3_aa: CATSLSGTDTQYF
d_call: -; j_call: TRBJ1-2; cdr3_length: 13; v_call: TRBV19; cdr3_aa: CASSIESFYGYTF
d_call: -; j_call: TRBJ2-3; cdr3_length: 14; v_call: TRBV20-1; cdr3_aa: CSASLATSTDTQYF
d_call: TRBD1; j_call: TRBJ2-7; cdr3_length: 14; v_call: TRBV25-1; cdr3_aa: CASSEAKGAREQHF
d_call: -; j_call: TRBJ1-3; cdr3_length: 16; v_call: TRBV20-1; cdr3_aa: CSARAYEGGVGNTIYF
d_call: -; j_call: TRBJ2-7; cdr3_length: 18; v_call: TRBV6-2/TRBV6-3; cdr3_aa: CASSYSGFSVQARLEQYF
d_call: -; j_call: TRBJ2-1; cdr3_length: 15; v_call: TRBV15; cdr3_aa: CATGRVSGADSEQFF
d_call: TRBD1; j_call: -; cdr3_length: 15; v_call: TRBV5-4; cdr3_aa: CASSQVGQGSYEQYF
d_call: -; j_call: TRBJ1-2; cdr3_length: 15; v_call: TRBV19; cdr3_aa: CASSTKGRTGPGYTF
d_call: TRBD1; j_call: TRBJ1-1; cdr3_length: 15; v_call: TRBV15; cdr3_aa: CATSRAGTGDTEAFF
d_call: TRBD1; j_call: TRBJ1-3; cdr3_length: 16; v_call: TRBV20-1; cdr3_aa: CSASEAGGSSGNTIYF
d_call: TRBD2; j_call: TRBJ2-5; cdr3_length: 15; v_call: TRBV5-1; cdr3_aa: CASSIRLADQETQYF
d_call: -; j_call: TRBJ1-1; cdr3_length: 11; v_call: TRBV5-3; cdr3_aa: CASSGPVEAFF
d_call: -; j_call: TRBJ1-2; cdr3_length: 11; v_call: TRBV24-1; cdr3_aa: CATSLGWGYTF
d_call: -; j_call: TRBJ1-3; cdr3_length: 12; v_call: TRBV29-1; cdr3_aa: CSVLEPGSTIYF
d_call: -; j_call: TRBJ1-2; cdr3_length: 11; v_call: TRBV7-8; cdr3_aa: CASSPAGGYTF
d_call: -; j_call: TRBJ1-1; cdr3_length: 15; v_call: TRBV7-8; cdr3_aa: CASSLPPGAYTEASF
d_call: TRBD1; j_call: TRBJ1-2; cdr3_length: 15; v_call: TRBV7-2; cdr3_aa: CASSEASGQVNGYTF
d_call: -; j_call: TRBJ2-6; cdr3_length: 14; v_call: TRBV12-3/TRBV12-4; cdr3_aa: CALASLSGANVLTF
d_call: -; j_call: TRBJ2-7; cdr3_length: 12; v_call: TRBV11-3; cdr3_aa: CASREGLGFQYF
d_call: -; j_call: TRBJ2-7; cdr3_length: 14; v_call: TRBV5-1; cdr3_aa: CASSSFRGAGEQYF
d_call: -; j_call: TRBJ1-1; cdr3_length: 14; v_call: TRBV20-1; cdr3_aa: CSAREQRGDTEAFF
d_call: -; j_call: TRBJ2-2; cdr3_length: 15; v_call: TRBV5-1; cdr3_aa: CASSLTGARTGELFF
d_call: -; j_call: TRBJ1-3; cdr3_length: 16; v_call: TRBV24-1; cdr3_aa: CATSAGGERSGNTIYF